The entry that follows covers one TCR beta chain sequence. Its antigen is currently unknown. This sample's RNA came from whole unsorted tissue. More than 3 cm separated this lung sample from the edge of the tumor. Between August and November 2014, newly diagnosed, chemotherapy-naive lung cancer patients underwent thoracic surgery in China. Three rounds of nested PCR, following a modified ARM-PCR protocol, produced the TCRbeta library. TCRdb processed the multiplex PCR reads anew with MiXCR; each CDR3 protein has one entry. The repertoire holds around 100,000 distinct CDR3 sequences, with about 62% as singletons. This sample stems from a study of tumor and adjacent non-tumor tissue in lung cancer. Study-wide background: There were about 12 adenocarcinoma, a couple of squamous cell carcinoma and 1 small cell lung cancer cases. Study outcomes and limitations: In normal lung, the top 100 clones were significantly more dominant than in tumor. Compared with tumor, normal lung showed significantly lower TCR diversity.

CDR3 length: 15 residues. Germline assignment: CDR1 DFQATT and CDR2 SNEGSKA (reference sequence). The V end lost 6 bases, the J end lost 7 bases, and 25 bases lay between the germline ends. Input material: distant non-tumor lung tissue. This chain links TRBV20-1 with TRBJ2-7; D is possibly TRBD2 (6 bases). The receptor was isolated from a man under 40 with non-small cell lung cancer. CDR3 nucleotide sequence: TGCAGTGCACCCTCATGGGACTCCTCGGTCTATGAGCAGTACTTC. Translated, it gives CSAPSWDSSVYEQYF.